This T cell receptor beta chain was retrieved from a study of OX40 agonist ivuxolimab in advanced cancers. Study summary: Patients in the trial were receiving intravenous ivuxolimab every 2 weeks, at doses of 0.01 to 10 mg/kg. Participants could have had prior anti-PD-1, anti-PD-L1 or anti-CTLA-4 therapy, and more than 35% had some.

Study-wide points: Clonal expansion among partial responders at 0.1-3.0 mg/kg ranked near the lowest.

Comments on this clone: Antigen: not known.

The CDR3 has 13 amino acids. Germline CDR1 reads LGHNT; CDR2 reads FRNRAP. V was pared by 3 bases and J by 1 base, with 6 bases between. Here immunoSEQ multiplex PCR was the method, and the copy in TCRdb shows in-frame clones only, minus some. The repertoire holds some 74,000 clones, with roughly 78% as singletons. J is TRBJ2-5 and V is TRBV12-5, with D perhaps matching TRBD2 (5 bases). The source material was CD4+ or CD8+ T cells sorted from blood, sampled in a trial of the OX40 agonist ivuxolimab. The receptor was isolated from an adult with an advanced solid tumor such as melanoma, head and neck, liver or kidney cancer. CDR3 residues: CASGLGLQETQYF. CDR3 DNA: TGTGCTAGTGGTTTAGGACTCCAAGAGACCCAGTACTTC.